A selection of T cell receptor beta chains follows, all from one sample in a study of shared clonotypes between healthy human individuals. Generated by immunoSEQ multiplex PCR, the TCRdb table keeps only in-frame clones and is missing some. The repertoire has millions of clones, more than 85% of them found once; the top ten carry under 0.45%. The sequenced material came from naive CD4+ T cells from PBMCs. Receptors were obtained from a man aged 18 to 29 in good health. Some clones in this sample may be carry-over from other donors' samples. The CDR3 runs from the conserved cysteine through the conserved F or W. D genes are given only for firm matches. Not every row has a clone size; where given, it reads once, few, many or a size class.

D gene	V gene	J gene	clone size	CDR3 DNA	CDR3 protein
.	TRBV5-6	TRBJ1-1	few	TGTGCCAGCAGCTTGGACAGGATGAACACTGAAGCTTTCTTT	CASSLDRMNTEAFF
TRBD1	TRBV19	TRBJ1-2	.	TGTGCCAGTACCAGGACAGGGGGCTATGGCTACACCTTC	CASTRTGGYGYTF
TRBD2	TRBV18	TRBJ2-7	.	TGTGCCAGCTCACCGACCTTAGCGGGAGTACTGGGCTACGAGCAGTACTTC	CASSPTLAGVLGYEQYF
.	TRBV6-5	TRBJ1-5	.	TGTGCCAGCAGCTCAAAGCGGAATCAGCCCCAGCATTTT	CASSSKRNQPQHF
TRBD2	TRBV12-5	TRBJ2-1	.	TGTGCTAGTGGTCCCGGGAGGGGGTCCAATGAGCAGTTCTTC	CASGPGRGSNEQFF
.	TRBV5-6	TRBJ2-1	.	TGTGCCAGCAGCAGCTCTTCGAGGGCCACCCTAAACAATGAGCAGTTCTTC	CASSSSSRATLNNEQFF
.	TRBV19	TRBJ2-7	.	TGTGCCAGTAGTTCGACAGCCTACGAGCAGTACTTC	CASSSTAYEQYF
.	TRBV5-1	TRBJ2-7	.	TGCGCCAGCAGCGGGGTGTTTATAGACGAGCAGTACTTC	CASSGVFIDEQYF
TRBD2	TRBV5-1	TRBJ2-2	.	TGCGCCAGCAGCCGACTAGCGGACAACACCGGGGAGCTGTTTTTT	CASSRLADNTGELFF
.	TRBV27	TRBJ2-7	.	TGTGCCAGCAGTTTATATGGGTGGGGGGAAGGCTCCTACGAGCAGTACTTC	CASSLYGWGEGSYEQYF
.	TRBV30	TRBJ2-3	.	TGTGCCTGGAGTACTCCAGATACGCAGTATTTT	CAWSTPDTQYF
TRBD2	TRBV18	TRBJ2-2	.	TGTGCCAGCTCACCACTAGCGGGAGGAGGTACCGGGGAGCTGTTTTTT	CASSPLAGGGTGELFF
TRBD1	TRBV19	TRBJ1-1	once	TGTGCCAGTAGTATAGGCTGGGGACAGGTGAACACTGAAGCTTTCTTT	CASSIGWGQVNTEAFF
.	TRBV28	TRBJ1-3	.	TGTGCCAGCAGTTTAGGGGGGACCTCTGGAAACACCATATATTTT	CASSLGGTSGNTIYF
.	TRBV5-1	TRBJ2-7	.	TGCGCCAGCGCGGCGGGATCCCACGAGCAGTACTTC	CASAAGSHEQYF
TRBD1	TRBV5-4	TRBJ2-5	.	TGTGCCAGCAGTACAGGGGGAGGCAAGACCCAGTACTTC	CASSTGGGKTQYF
.	TRBV7-3	TRBJ2-5	.	TGTGCCAGCAGCTTAATGGCACAGCCCGTGGAGACCCAGTACTTC	CASSLMAQPVETQYF
TRBD1	TRBV6-5	TRBJ2-1	.	TGTGCCAGCAGACGCCGACAGGGGGATGAGCAGTTCTTC	CASRRRQGDEQFF
.	TRBV19	TRBJ1-3	.	TGTGCCAGTTCTCTGGACTTACATCGCTCTGGAAACACCATATATTTT	CASSLDLHRSGNTIYF
.	TRBV2	TRBJ2-2	once	TGTGCCAGCAGTGACTTCACCGGGGAGCTGTTTTTT	CASSDFTGELFF
.	TRBV4-3	TRBJ2-3	once	TGCGCCAGCAGCCGAAATACCCCCCATAGCACAGATACGCAGTATTTT	CASSRNTPHSTDTQYF
.	TRBV4-1	TRBJ1-6	.	TGCGCCAGCAGCCAAGTTCTGTCACCCCTCCACTTT	CASSQVLSPLHF
TRBD2	TRBV14	TRBJ2-3	.	TGTGCCAGCAGCCCACATCCAAGCGGGAGAAGTACAGATACGCAGTATTTT	CASSPHPSGRSTDTQYF
.	TRBV7-6	TRBJ2-7	.	TGTGCCAGCAGCTTCGGAGCGGCTCCCTACGAGCAGTACTTC	CASSFGAAPYEQYF
TRBD1	TRBV2	TRBJ1-5	.	TGTGCCAGCAGTGAATTGTCCGGGGACAGGGATTTT	CASSELSGDRDF
.	TRBV5-1	TRBJ1-1	.	TGCGCCAGCAGCTTGGAAAGTACAGGGAGCCCGGCTTTCTTT	CASSLESTGSPAFF
TRBD2	TRBV9	TRBJ2-2	.	TGTGCCAGCAGCCCGATGCTGCGGACTAGCGGTAAAACCGGGGAGCTGTTTTTT	CASSPMLRTSGKTGELFF